Listed below are T cell receptor beta chains from one sample, sequenced in a study of early T cells in non-severe SARS-CoV-2 infection. One entry per CDR3 protein, called by TCRdb with MiXCR from the 5' RACE reads. The sample gives roughly 65,000 distinct CDR3 sequences, approximately 11% of which show up once; approximately 5.9% is in the top ten. The sequenced material came from whole blood. Every receptor here comes from an adult who was a healthcare worker with PCR-confirmed SARS-CoV-2 infection or an uninfected control (not recorded which). The CDR3 runs from the conserved cysteine through the conserved F or W. Each record gives: CDR3 DNA, CDR3 protein, D gene, CDR3 length, V gene, clone size, J gene. D genes are given only for firm matches. Rows give clone size only sometimes, using once, few, many, or a class for an expanded clone.

DNA: TGTGCCAGCAGCCCAGGGAAGGGGGTTTTT
CDR3: CASSPGKGVF
D: NA
length: 10
V: TRBV7-9
size: many
J: TRBJ2-3

DNA: TGCGCCAGCAGCTTGTCTCCAGCCCGACAGGACGGAAACACCATATATTTT
CDR3: CASSLSPARQDGNTIYF
D: NA
length: 17
V: TRBV5-1
size: few
J: TRBJ1-3

DNA: TGTGCCAGCAGCCCCCGAACCTACGAGCAGTACTTC
CDR3: CASSPRTYEQYF
D: NA
length: 12
V: TRBV11-2
size: NA
J: TRBJ2-7

DNA: TGCGCCAGCAGCCAACCCCGGGACAGGGAGAGGACCCAGTACTTC
CDR3: CASSQPRDRERTQYF
D: TRBD1
length: 15
V: TRBV4-1
size: NA
J: TRBJ2-5

DNA: TGCGCCAGCAGCTTGGTGGACTCGAACACAGATACGCAGTATTTT
CDR3: CASSLVDSNTDTQYF
D: NA
length: 15
V: TRBV5-1
size: NA
J: TRBJ2-3

DNA: TGTGCCAGCAGTACTCACCGACAGGGAAGCAATCAGCCCCAGCATTTT
CDR3: CASSTHRQGSNQPQHF
D: TRBD1
length: 16
V: TRBV28
size: few
J: TRBJ1-5

DNA: TGTGCCAGCGGAGGGGAGGACATTCAGCCCCAGCATTTT
CDR3: CASGGEDIQPQHF
D: NA
length: 13
V: TRBV9
size: many
J: TRBJ1-5

DNA: TGTGCCAGTAAGGAGTTCTCTGGGGCCAACGTCCTGACTTTC
CDR3: CASKEFSGANVLTF
D: NA
length: 14
V: TRBV19
size: NA
J: TRBJ2-6

DNA: TGTGCCAGCAGTCCTCCGGGACGACAGAGGGATGAGCAGTTCTTC
CDR3: CASSPPGRQRDEQFF
D: NA
length: 15
V: TRBV28
size: many
J: TRBJ2-1

DNA: TGCAGTGCTAGAGACCCGGGACAGGGCATCGGTCCCCTCCACTTT
CDR3: CSARDPGQGIGPLHF
D: TRBD1
length: 15
V: TRBV20-1
size: many
J: TRBJ1-6

DNA: TGCAGTGCTAGATTCGCGGGACGGGAAACGGAGCAGTACTTC
CDR3: CSARFAGRETEQYF
D: NA
length: 14
V: TRBV20-1
size: few
J: TRBJ2-7

DNA: TGCGCCAGCAGCTGGCGGACTAGCGGGATTAGTGAGCAGTTCTTC
CDR3: CASSWRTSGISEQFF
D: TRBD2
length: 15
V: TRBV5-1
size: few
J: TRBJ2-1

DNA: TGCAGTGCCAAATCCAGGGGCGTAGAGACCCAGTACTTC
CDR3: CSAKSRGVETQYF
D: NA
length: 13
V: TRBV20-1
size: NA
J: TRBJ2-5

DNA: TGTGCCAGCAGTGTTGGGGATTCACCCCTCCACTTT
CDR3: CASSVGDSPLHF
D: NA
length: 12
V: TRBV2
size: NA
J: TRBJ1-6

DNA: TGCAGCGTTGCTGCCCTCGCGCCTAAACACAATGAGCAGTTCTTC
CDR3: CSVAALAPKHNEQFF
D: NA
length: 15
V: TRBV29-1
size: few
J: TRBJ2-1

DNA: TGTGCCAGCAGCTTAGACCCAGGACAGGGTCCAGATAGCAATCAGCCCCAGCATTTT
CDR3: CASSLDPGQGPDSNQPQHF
D: TRBD1
length: 19
V: TRBV7-9
size: many
J: TRBJ1-5

DNA: TGTGCCAGGGGAGGACAGGGTATGGGTGGCTACACCTTC
CDR3: CARGGQGMGGYTF
D: TRBD1
length: 13
V: TRBV11-2
size: NA
J: TRBJ1-2

DNA: TGTGCCTGCCTCGGACAGGGTGACGGCTACACCTTC
CDR3: CACLGQGDGYTF
D: TRBD1
length: 12
V: TRBV30
size: few
J: TRBJ1-2

DNA: TGTGCCTGGAGCGAGACAGGGGCCCCATGGGGCTACACCTTC
CDR3: CAWSETGAPWGYTF
D: TRBD1
length: 14
V: TRBV30
size: few
J: TRBJ1-2

DNA: TGCGCCAGCAGCCAAGATATTGGCAGTATCACTGAAGCTTTCTTT
CDR3: CASSQDIGSITEAFF
D: NA
length: 15
V: TRBV4-1
size: NA
J: TRBJ1-1

DNA: TGTGCCAGCAGTTTCCGGGATAGTGGAGAGACCCAGTACTTC
CDR3: CASSFRDSGETQYF
D: NA
length: 14
V: TRBV27
size: few
J: TRBJ2-5

DNA: TGTGCCAGCAGTTACATCGGTGGCGTATTTGGGAACTATGGCTACACCTTC
CDR3: CASSYIGGVFGNYGYTF
D: NA
length: 17
V: TRBV28
size: NA
J: TRBJ1-2

DNA: TGTGCCAGCAGTCTTGTACTAGCGGGAGGGCCAGGAGATACGCAGTATTTT
CDR3: CASSLVLAGGPGDTQYF
D: TRBD2
length: 17
V: TRBV6-2/TRBV6-3
size: NA
J: TRBJ2-3

DNA: TGTGCCAGCAGTGAGACTAGCGGCACAGATACGCAGTATTTT
CDR3: CASSETSGTDTQYF
D: TRBD2
length: 14
V: TRBV6-4
size: NA
J: TRBJ2-3

DNA: TGTGCCAACAGTCTGGCCTGGGGACTAGCCCAATCTTACGAGCAGTACTTC
CDR3: CANSLAWGLAQSYEQYF
D: TRBD2
length: 17
V: TRBV28
size: NA
J: TRBJ2-7

DNA: TGTGCCAGCAGCTCCTCCAGGGACGTCTACGAGCAGTACTTC
CDR3: CASSSSRDVYEQYF
D: NA
length: 14
V: TRBV3-1
size: few
J: TRBJ2-7

DNA: TGCAGTGCCTATTTTCGGGAGGGCGTGAACTTC
CDR3: CSAYFREGVNF
D: TRBD2
length: 11
V: TRBV20-1
size: few
J: TRBJ2-5

DNA: TGTGCCATCAGTGAGTCGGGGACAGGGGTACGGCCCCAGCATTTT
CDR3: CAISESGTGVRPQHF
D: TRBD1
length: 15
V: TRBV10-3
size: NA
J: TRBJ1-5

DNA: TGCGCCAGCAGCCTCAGTAGTAGCGGGAGGTTCCACGAGCAGTACTTC
CDR3: CASSLSSSGRFHEQYF
D: TRBD2
length: 16
V: TRBV4-3
size: many
J: TRBJ2-7

DNA: TGTGCCAGCAGCTCGGACAGGGGGCTGAACACTGAAGCTTTCTTT
CDR3: CASSSDRGLNTEAFF
D: TRBD1
length: 15
V: TRBV5-6
size: many
J: TRBJ1-1

DNA: TGTGCCAGCAGCTTAGTTCGGTGGGAGGGTGAAGATACGCAGTATTTT
CDR3: CASSLVRWEGEDTQYF
D: TRBD2
length: 16
V: TRBV7-8
size: NA
J: TRBJ2-3

DNA: TGTGCCAGCTCACCACCGACAAGTGAAAAACTGTTTTTT
CDR3: CASSPPTSEKLFF
D: NA
length: 13
V: TRBV18
size: few
J: TRBJ1-4

DNA: TGTGCCAGCGCCGCCTCCCCCTTC
CDR3: CASAASPF
D: NA
length: 8
V: TRBV12-3/TRBV12-4
size: NA
J: TRBJ2-1

DNA: TGCAGTGCTCCCAAGCGGGCCCCCTACAATGAGCAGTTCTTC
CDR3: CSAPKRAPYNEQFF
D: NA
length: 14
V: TRBV20-1
size: NA
J: TRBJ2-1

DNA: TGTGCCAGCAGCCCTGAGGCGCTAGCGGGAGGTAATACGCAGTATTTT
CDR3: CASSPEALAGGNTQYF
D: TRBD2
length: 16
V: TRBV5-4
size: few
J: TRBJ2-3

DNA: TGTGCCAGCAGCTTTTCTGGGGTTGGGGCCAACGTCCTGACTTTC
CDR3: CASSFSGVGANVLTF
D: NA
length: 15
V: TRBV11-2
size: medium-sized
J: TRBJ2-6

DNA: TGTGCCAGCAGCCTACTGTGGGGGGCTAATTCACCCCTCCACTTT
CDR3: CASSLLWGANSPLHF
D: NA
length: 15
V: TRBV11-2
size: NA
J: TRBJ1-6

DNA: TGTGCCAGCAGTAGTCCCGGGACAAAAAGGTACAATGAGCAGTTCTTC
CDR3: CASSSPGTKRYNEQFF
D: NA
length: 16
V: TRBV28
size: few
J: TRBJ2-1

DNA: TGTGCCAGCAGCCACAGGGGCTACGAGCAGTACTTC
CDR3: CASSHRGYEQYF
D: NA
length: 12
V: TRBV14
size: many
J: TRBJ2-7

DNA: TGCGCCAGCAGCTTCTCAGGGTTCCACACTGAAGCTTTCTTT
CDR3: CASSFSGFHTEAFF
D: NA
length: 14
V: TRBV4-1
size: NA
J: TRBJ1-1

DNA: TGTGCCAGCAGCGACGAACACAGAGGACTCCGTCATAATGAGCAGTTCTTC
CDR3: CASSDEHRGLRHNEQFF
D: NA
length: 17
V: TRBV7-3
size: many
J: TRBJ2-1

DNA: TGCGCCAGCAGCCCTCCCGCGGGTGGTGAGCAGTTCTTC
CDR3: CASSPPAGGEQFF
D: NA
length: 13
V: TRBV4-1
size: few
J: TRBJ2-1

DNA: TGCAGTGCTAGAGATCAAGACACCCAAGAGACCCAGTACTTC
CDR3: CSARDQDTQETQYF
D: NA
length: 14
V: TRBV20-1
size: many
J: TRBJ2-5

DNA: TGTGCCAGCAGTCGGAAACCCGGGACAGGAGACTACTTC
CDR3: CASSRKPGTGDYF
D: TRBD1
length: 13
V: TRBV2
size: many
J: TRBJ2-4

DNA: TGTGCCAGCAGGGAGGCCGGGGAGCTGTTTTTT
CDR3: CASREAGELFF
D: NA
length: 11
V: TRBV5-4
size: many
J: TRBJ2-2